This paragraph covers one TCR beta chain sequence. It lacks a known antigen. Base qualities are not provided; no much larger clone lies one nucleotide away. These data belong to a study of CD8+CD57+ T cells in acquired aplastic anemia (dated by TCRdb to the late 2010s). Regarding the study in general: DNA extracted from sorted CD4+ and CD8+ cells had a mean of roughly 3 ug, with a range of about 0.19 to 30 ug. Mean read counts for healthy donor samples were about 10 million for CD4+ cells and about 12 million for CD8+ cells. Points the paper makes about the study in general: Approximately 27 CD8+ CDR3 sequences were found in both patients and controls but appeared to be highly expressed in patients and within the immunodominant clones of the patients. Between patients and healthy controls, no significant difference in CD8+ Simpson's diversity was found (P=0.060).

The germline V gene (reference sequence) specifies DFQATT as CDR1 and SNEGSKA as CDR2. Relative to germline, V is 1 base shorter and J is 4 bases shorter, with 20 bases between their ends. Measured from the cysteine to the phenylalanine, the CDR3 is 16 residues long. Only the CDR3 DNA stays, 48 bases, in frame from base 1. Genomic DNA served as template for TCR beta VDJ combination and CDR3 sequence profiling. An Illumina HiSeq 2000 was the platform used for TCR repertoire sequencing. Under the source paper's analysis protocol: Repertoires were assessed using TRBV/TRBJ rearrangement plots, CDR3 size and DJ length profiles, and Simpson's diversity index. The immunodominant clone was defined as the most abundant DNA sequence in deep sequencing data. CDR3 amino acid sequences were checked for sharing between subjects and were compared against published repertoires and the VDJdb database. TCRdb applied fastp at Q25 and MiXCR to the public reads, then kept only in-frame beta chains. Each entry is one CDR3 protein sequence, shown with its most common DNA and genes. TCRdb, rather than the study authors, made the V and J calls. In this sample the table shows about 210,000 distinct CDR3 sequences, approximately 60% of which occur a single time. The biggest ten clones account for 25% to 35% of the sample.

TCR repertoires of sorted CD4+ and CD8+ blood T cells from severe aplastic anemia patients and healthy subjects were deep-sequenced in the study. Ficoll-Paque density gradient centrifugation was used to isolate peripheral blood mononuclear cells. Before DNA was extracted, CD4+ and CD8+ T cells were sorted using either FACS or magnetic beads. Sequenced input: sorted CD4+, CD8+, or CD8+CD57+ T cells (not recorded which) from PBMCs. Here the chain combines TRBV20-1 and TRBJ2-7; TRBD1 is a weak D gene call, 5 bases matching. The source of this sequence is a human donor in good health. The CDR3 is CSARGGRTGLPYEQYF. The nucleotide sequence is TGCAGTGCTAGAGGGGGCCGTACCGGGCTCCCTTACGAGCAGTACTTC.